The source of this T cell receptor beta chain is a study of cytotoxic CD8 clonotypes in ibrutinib-treated CLL. Study-wide points: Treatment left the uncommon public clonotypes either contracted or stable in frequency. In comparison with age-matched healthy donors, baseline clonality was higher and tracked circulating CD8+ T-cell counts.

The assay was immunoSEQ multiplex PCR, and TCRdb's table has in-frame clones only and misses some. This table holds approximately 300,000 clones, around four fifths found once. Germline CDR1 reads SGHVS; CDR2 reads FQNEAQ. V was trimmed by 2 bases and J by 5 bases, leaving 13 bases between them. There are 14 residues in the CDR3. For this clone: Its antigen is not identified.

The rearrangement uses TRBV7-8 and TRBJ2-7; the D gene is possibly TRBD2 (5 bases). This TCR came from a human donor with chronic lymphocytic leukemia. The material was PBMCs, obtained before ibrutinib treatment. The CDR3 loop is CASSLLRGGDEQYF. DNA of the CDR3: TGTGCCAGCAGCTTACTTCGGGGTGGCGACGAGCAGTACTTC.